The 7 T cell receptor beta chains below all came from one sample that was sequenced in a study of cytotoxic CD8 clonotypes in ibrutinib-treated CLL. Sequenced by immunoSEQ multiplex PCR; TCRdb stores in-frame clones only, minus some. The profile shows 130,000 or so clones, approximately 81% of them singletons. Here the sequenced sample was PBMCs, taken after 12 months of ibrutinib treatment. These receptors all stem from a human donor with chronic lymphocytic leukemia.

The CDR3 DNA follows: TGTGCCAGCTCACACCGGACCGACGAGCAGTACTTC. This encodes CASSHRTDEQYF. The V gene is TRBV18, the J gene TRBJ2-7; unclear D gene. The V gene lost 4 bases and the J gene lost 5 bases, with 9 bases spanning the gap. This CDR3 has 12 amino acids. In germline, CDR1 is KGHSH, CDR2 LQKENI.

This clone was seen once. The chain is built from TRBV5-1 and TRBJ2-2; D is unresolved. The V and J ends lost 3 bases and 1 base respectively, with 7 bases between them. This CDR3 spans 14 amino acids. CDR1 SGHRS and CDR2 YFSETQ come from the germline V gene. CDR3 loop: CASSSQVNTGELFF. CDR3 DNA sequence: TGCGCCAGCAGCTCCCAGGTGAACACCGGGGAGCTGTTTTTT.

V and J are TRBV5-1 and TRBJ2-5, with TRBD2 identical over 12 bases. This CDR3 has 15 amino acids. V was clipped by 5 bases and J by 5 bases; unmatched bases: 7. The V gene's germline CDR1 is SGHRS and CDR2 YFSETQ. Written as DNA, the CDR3 is TGCGCCAGCAGTCCCCTAGCGGGAGGGCCGGAGACCCAGTACTTC. Translation gives CASSPLAGGPETQYF.

The V call is TRBV27, the J call TRBJ2-1; 10 nucleotides agree with TRBD2. From germline, CDR1 is MNHEY and CDR2 SMNVEV (reference sequence). V was clipped by 7 bases and J by 10 bases; unmatched bases: 13. CDR3 length: 15 residues. The CDR3 is CASTLLQAGGQEQFF. CDR3 in DNA: TGTGCCAGCACCCTACTTCAAGCGGGAGGGCAAGAGCAGTTCTTC.

This clone was seen a single time. The chain uses TRBV9 and TRBJ2-1; TRBD1 might be the D (6 bases). Per the germline V gene, CDR1 is SGDLS and CDR2 is YYNGEE. The CDR3 extends over 15 amino acids. Deletions cut 1 base from V and 8 bases from J, with 16 bases between. The CDR3 reads CASSVQGNGAHEQFF. Written as DNA, the CDR3 is TGTGCCAGCAGCGTACAGGGGAACGGGGCCCATGAGCAGTTCTTC. Filled out from reference TRBV9 and TRBJ2-1, the complete variable domain reads DSGVTQTPKHLITATGQRVTLRCSPRSGDLSVYWYQQSLDQGLQFLIQYYNGEERAKGNILERFSAQQFPDLHSELNLSSLELGDSALYFCASSVQGNGAHEQFFGPGTRLTVL.

V and J are TRBV28 and TRBJ2-7; TRBD2 agrees at 9 bases. Germline lookup yields CDR1 MDHEN and CDR2 SYDVKM. The ends lost 7 bases at V and 3 bases at J; junction bases unmatched: 7. This CDR3 comprises 14 residues. DNA of the CDR3: TGTGCCAGCAACCTTAGCGGGAGTTTCTACGAGCAGTACTTC. Translated, it gives CASNLSGSFYEQYF. Drawing the rest from reference TRBV28 and TRBJ2-7, the complete variable domain is DVKVTQSSRYLVKRTGEKVFLECVQDMDHENMFWYRQDPGLGLRLIYFSYDVKMKEKGDIPEGYSVSREKKERFSLILESASTNQTSMYLCASNLSGSFYEQYFGPGTRLTVT.

This chain connects TRBV4-3 to TRBJ2-5, with D possibly being TRBD2 (5 bases). Germline CDR1 reads LGHNA; CDR2 reads YSLEER. The length of the CDR3 is 14 residues. V lost 6 bases and J 4 bases, leaving 15 bases between the germline ends. Here the CDR3 reads CASRLGKARETQYF. The CDR3 coding sequence is TGCGCCAGCAGACTAGGTAAGGCACGAGAGACCCAGTACTTC.